The subject of this entry is one T cell receptor beta chain. Its antigen is unidentified. Germline V gene sequence: CDR1 LGHDT, CDR2 YNNKEL (reference sequence). CDR3 length: 15 residues. V was trimmed by 5 bases and J by 0 bases, leaving 11 bases between them. This record comes from a study of T-cell reconstitution after alpha-beta-depleted transplantation in children. Notes on the study in general: Alpha-beta T cells present about two months after transplant were reported to originate from several hundred expanded graft clones.

The library targeted TCRbeta and was prepared with unique molecular identifiers. TCRdb used MiXCR to reprocess the PCR reads, holding one entry per CDR3 protein. Altogether almost 600,000 distinct CDR3 sequences are present, roughly a quarter being singletons, with the ten largest covering approximately 33%. The chain uses TRBV3-1 and TRBJ2-1; perhaps TRBD2 as D (5 bases). Sequencing was performed on PBMCs, taken before TCRalphabeta/CD19-depleted stem cell transplant. This clonotype originated in a boy younger than two with Wiskott-Aldrich syndrome, due to receive a stem cell transplant. The CDR3 nucleotides read TGTGCCAGCAGCACCGGACTCGACTCCTACAATGAGCAGTTCTTC. Amino acids: CASSTGLDSYNEQFF.